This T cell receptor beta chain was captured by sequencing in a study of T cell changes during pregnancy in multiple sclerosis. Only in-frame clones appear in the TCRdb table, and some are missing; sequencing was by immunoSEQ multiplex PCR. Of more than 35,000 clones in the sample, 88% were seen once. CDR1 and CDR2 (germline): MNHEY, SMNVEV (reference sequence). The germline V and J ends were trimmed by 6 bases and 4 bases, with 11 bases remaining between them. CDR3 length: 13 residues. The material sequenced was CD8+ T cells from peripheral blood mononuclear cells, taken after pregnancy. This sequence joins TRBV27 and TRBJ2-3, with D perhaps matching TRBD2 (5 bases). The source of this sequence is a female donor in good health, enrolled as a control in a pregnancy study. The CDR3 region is CASRVNGADTQYF. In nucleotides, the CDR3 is TGTGCCAGCAGAGTCAACGGGGCAGATACGCAGTATTTT.